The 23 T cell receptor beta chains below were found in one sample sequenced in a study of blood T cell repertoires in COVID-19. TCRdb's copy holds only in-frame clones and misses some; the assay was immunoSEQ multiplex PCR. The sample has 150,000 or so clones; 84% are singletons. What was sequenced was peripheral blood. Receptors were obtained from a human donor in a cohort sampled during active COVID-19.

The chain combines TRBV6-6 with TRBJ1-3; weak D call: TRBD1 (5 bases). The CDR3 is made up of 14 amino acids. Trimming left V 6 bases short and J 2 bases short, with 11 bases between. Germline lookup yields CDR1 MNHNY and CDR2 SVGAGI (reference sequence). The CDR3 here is CASRSDRTGNTIYF. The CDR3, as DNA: TGTGCCAGCAGATCCGACAGAACTGGAAACACCATATATTTT.

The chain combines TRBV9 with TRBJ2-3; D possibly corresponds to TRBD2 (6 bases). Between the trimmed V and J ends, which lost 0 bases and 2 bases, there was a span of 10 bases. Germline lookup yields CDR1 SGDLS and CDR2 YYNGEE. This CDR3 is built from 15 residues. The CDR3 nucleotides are TGTGCCAGCAGCGTAGATTGGCGGGACACAGATACGCAGTATTTT. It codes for CASSVDWRDTDTQYF.

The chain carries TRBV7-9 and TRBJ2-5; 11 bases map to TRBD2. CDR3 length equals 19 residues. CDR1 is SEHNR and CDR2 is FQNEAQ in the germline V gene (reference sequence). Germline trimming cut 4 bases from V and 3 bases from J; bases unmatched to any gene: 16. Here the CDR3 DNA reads TGTGCCAGCAGCTCACCGCTGACTACTAGCGGGAGAAGGAAAGAGACCCAGTACTTC. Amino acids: CASSSPLTTSGRRKETQYF. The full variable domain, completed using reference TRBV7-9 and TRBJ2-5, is DTGVSQNPRHKITKRGQNVTFRCDPISEHNRLYWYRQTLGQGPEFLTYFQNEAQLEKSRLLSDRFSAERPKGSFSTLEIQRTEQGDSAMYLCASSSPLTTSGRRKETQYFGPGTRLLVL.

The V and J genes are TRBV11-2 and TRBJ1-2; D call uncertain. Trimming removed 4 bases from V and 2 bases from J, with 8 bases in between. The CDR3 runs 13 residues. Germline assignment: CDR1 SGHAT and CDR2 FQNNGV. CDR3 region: CASSYDGNYGYTF. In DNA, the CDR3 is TGTGCCAGCAGCTACGATGGCAACTATGGCTACACCTTC.

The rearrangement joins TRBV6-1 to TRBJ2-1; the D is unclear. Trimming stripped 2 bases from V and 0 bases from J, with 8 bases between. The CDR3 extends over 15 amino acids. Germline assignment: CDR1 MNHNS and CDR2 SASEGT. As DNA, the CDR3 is TGTGCCAGCAGTGAACAAATCAGCTCCTACAATGAGCAGTTCTTC. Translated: CASSEQISSYNEQFF.

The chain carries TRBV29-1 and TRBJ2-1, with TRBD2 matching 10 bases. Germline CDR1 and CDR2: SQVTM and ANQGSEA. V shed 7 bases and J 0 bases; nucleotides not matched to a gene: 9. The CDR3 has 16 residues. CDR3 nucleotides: TGCAGCGGGCTAGCGGGAGAGGGAAACTCCTACAATGAGCAGTTCTTC. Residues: CSGLAGEGNSYNEQFF.

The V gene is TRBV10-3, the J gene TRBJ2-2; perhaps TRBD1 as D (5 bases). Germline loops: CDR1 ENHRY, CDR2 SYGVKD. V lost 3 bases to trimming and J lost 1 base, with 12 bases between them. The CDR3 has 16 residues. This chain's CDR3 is CAISDQGLENTGELFF. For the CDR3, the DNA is TGTGCCATCAGTGATCAGGGATTGGAGAACACCGGGGAGCTGTTTTTT.

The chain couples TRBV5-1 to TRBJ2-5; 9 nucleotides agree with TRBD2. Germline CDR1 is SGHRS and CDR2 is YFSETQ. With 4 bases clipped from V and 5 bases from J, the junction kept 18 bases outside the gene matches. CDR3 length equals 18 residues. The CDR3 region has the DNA TGCGCCAGCAGCCTTGGAGGTAGCGGGAGCGTTGGCGGGGAGACCCAGTACTTC. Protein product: CASSLGGSGSVGGETQYF.

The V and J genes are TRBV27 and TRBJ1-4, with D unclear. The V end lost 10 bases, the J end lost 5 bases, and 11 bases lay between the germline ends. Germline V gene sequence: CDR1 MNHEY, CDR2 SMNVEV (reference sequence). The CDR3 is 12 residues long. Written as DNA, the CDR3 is TGTGCCACCCGCCGTGGCAATGAAAAACTGTTTTTT. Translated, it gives CATRRGNEKLFF.

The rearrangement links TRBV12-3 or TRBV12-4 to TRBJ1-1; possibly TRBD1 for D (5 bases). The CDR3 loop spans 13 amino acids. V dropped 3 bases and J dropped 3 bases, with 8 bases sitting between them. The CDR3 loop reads CASSFGGYTEAFF. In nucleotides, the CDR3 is TGTGCCAGCAGTTTCGGGGGGTACACTGAAGCTTTCTTT.

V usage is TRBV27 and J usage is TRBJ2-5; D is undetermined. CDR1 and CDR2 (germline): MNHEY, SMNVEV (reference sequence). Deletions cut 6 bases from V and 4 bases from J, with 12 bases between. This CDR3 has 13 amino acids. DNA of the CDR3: TGTGCCAGCAGCACCCGACGCGGAGAGACCCAGTACTTC. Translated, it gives CASSTRRGETQYF.

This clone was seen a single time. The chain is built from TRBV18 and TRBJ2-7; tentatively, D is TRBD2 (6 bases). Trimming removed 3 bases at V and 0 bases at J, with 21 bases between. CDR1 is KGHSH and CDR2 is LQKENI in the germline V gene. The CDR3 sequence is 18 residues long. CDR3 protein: CASSPTGLASSSSYEQYV. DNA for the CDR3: TGTGCCAGCTCACCTACTGGGCTAGCGAGCTCGAGCTCCTACGAGCAGTACGTC.

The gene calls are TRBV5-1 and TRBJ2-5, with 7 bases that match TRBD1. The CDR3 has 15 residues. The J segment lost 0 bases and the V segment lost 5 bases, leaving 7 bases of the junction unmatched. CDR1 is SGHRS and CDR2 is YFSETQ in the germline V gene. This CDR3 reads CASRAGTVYQETQYF. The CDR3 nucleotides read TGCGCCAGCAGAGCCGGGACAGTGTACCAAGAGACCCAGTACTTC. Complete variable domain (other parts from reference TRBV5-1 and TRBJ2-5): KAGVTQTPRYLIKTRGQQVTLSCSPISGHRSVSWYQQTPGQGLQFLFEYFSETQRNKGNFPGRFSGRQFSNSRSEMNVSTLELGDSALYLCASRAGTVYQETQYFGPGTRLLVL.

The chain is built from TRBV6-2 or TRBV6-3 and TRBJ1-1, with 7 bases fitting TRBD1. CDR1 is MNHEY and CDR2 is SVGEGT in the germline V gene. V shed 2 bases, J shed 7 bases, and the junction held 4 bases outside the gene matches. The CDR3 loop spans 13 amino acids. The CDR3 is CASSYRGDSEAFF. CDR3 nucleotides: TGTGCCAGCAGTTACAGGGGGGACAGTGAAGCTTTCTTT.

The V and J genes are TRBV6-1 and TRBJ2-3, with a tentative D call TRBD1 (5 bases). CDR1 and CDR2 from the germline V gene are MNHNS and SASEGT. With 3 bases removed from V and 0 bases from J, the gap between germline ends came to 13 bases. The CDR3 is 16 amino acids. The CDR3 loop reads CASSEGRGASTDTQYF. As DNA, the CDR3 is TGTGCCAGCAGTGAGGGTAGGGGCGCTAGCACAGATACGCAGTATTTT.

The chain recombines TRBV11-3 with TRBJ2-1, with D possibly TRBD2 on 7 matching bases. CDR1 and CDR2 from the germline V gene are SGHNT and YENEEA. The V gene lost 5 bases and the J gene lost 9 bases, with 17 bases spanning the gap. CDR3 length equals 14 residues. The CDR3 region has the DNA TGTGCCAGCAGCCCGCTTACGGGGGGCGTTGAGCAGTTCTTC. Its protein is CASSPLTGGVEQFF.

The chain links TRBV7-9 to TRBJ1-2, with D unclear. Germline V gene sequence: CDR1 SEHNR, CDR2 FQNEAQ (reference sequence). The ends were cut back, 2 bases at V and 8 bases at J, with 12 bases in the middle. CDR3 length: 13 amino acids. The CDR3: CASSLFGGLGYTF. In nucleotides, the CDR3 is TGTGCCAGCAGCTTATTTGGCGGGTTGGGCTACACCTTC.

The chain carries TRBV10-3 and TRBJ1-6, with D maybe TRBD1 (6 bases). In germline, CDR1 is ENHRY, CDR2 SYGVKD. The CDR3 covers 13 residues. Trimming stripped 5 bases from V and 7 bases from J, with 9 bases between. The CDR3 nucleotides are TGTGCCATCAGTCCCGGACAGAATTCACCCCTCCACTTT. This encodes CAISPGQNSPLHF.

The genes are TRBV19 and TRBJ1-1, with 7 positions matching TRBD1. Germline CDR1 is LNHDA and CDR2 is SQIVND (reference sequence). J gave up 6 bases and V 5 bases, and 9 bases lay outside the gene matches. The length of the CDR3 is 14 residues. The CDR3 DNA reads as TGTGCCAGTAGTCCGGGACAGTGGCGGGCTGAAGCTTTCTTT. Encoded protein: CASSPGQWRAEAFF.

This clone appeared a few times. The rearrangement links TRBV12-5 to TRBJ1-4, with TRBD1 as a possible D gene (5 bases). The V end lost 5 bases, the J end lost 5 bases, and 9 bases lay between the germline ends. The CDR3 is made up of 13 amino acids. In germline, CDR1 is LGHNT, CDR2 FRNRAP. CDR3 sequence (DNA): TGTGCTAGTGGTGACAGCCCCAATGAAAAACTGTTTTTT. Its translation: CASGDSPNEKLFF. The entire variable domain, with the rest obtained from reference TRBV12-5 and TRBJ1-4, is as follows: DARVTQTPRHKVTEMGQEVTMRCQPILGHNTVFWYRQTMMQGLELLAYFRNRAPLDDSGMPKDRFSAEMPDATLATLKIQPSEPRDSAVYFCASGDSPNEKLFFGSGTQLSVL.

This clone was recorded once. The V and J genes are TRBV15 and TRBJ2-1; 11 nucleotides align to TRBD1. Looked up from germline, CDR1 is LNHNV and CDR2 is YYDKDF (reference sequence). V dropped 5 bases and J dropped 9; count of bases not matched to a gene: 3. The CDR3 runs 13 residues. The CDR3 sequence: CATSWTGGGEQFF. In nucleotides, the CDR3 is TGTGCCACCAGCTGGACAGGGGGCGGTGAGCAGTTCTTC.

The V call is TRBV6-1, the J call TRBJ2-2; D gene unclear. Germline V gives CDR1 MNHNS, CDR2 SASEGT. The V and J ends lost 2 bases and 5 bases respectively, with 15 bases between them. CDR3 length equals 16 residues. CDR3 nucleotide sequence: TGTGCCAGCAGTGAAAATTTTGTCCCCCCGACCGGGGAGCTGTTTTTT. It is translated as CASSENFVPPTGELFF.

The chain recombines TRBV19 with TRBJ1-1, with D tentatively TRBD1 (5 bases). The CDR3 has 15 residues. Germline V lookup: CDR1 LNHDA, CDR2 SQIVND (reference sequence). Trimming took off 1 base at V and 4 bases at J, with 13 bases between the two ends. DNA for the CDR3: TGTGCCAGTAGTATAGGGAGGTTGGGGGGCACTGAAGCTTTCTTT. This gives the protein CASSIGRLGGTEAFF.